The sample holds many counts of the clone carrying this T cell receptor beta chain. Its antigen is unknown. The sample belongs to a study of T cell repertoires in cytomegalovirus infection. With 4 bases clipped from V and 4 bases from J, the junction kept 6 bases outside the gene matches. The length of the CDR3 is 16 residues. Germline CDR1 and CDR2: SGHTA and FQGNSA. TCRdb analysed the reads with MiXCR anew, one entry per CDR3 protein. Among around 710,000 distinct CDR3 sequences listed, 25% to 30% were seen once. The genes are TRBV7-2 and TRBJ2-5; 13 nucleotides agree with TRBD2. The sample consisted of cultured CD8+ T cells from PBMCs, taken from culture after CMV antigen stimulation. The receptor was isolated from a human donor in good health (CMV status not recorded). Some clones in this sample may be carry-over from other donors' samples. In DNA, the CDR3 is TGTGCCAGCAGCTCGACTAGCGGGGGGCCAGGAGAGACCCAGTACTTC. It specifies CASSSTSGGPGETQYF.